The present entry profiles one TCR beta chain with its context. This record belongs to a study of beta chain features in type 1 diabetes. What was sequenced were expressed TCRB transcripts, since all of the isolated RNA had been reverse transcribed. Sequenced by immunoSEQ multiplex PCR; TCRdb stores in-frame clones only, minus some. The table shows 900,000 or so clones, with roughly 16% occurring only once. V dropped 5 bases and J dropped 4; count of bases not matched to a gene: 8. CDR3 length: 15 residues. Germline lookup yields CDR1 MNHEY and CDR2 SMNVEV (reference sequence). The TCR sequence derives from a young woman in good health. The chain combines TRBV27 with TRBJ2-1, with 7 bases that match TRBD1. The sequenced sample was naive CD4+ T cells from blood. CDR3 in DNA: TGTGCCAGCAGTGCAAGGGGGCCCCTTTACAATGAGCAGTTCTTC. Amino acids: CASSARGPLYNEQFF.